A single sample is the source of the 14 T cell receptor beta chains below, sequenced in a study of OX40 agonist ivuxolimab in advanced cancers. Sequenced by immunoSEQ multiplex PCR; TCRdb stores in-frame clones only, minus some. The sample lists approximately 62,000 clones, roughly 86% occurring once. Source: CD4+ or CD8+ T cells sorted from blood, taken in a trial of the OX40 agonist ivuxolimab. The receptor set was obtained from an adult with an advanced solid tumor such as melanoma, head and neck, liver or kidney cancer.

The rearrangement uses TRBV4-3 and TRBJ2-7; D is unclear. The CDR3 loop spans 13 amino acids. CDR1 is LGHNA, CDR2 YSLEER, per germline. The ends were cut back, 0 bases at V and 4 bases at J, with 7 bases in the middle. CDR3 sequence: CASSQDLNYEQYF. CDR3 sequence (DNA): TGCGCCAGCAGCCAAGACCTGAATTACGAGCAGTACTTC.

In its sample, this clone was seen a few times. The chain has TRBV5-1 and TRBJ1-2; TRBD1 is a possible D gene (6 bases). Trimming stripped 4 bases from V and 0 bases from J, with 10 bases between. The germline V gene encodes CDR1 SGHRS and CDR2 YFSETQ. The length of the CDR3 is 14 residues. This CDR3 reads CASSQGTANYGYTF. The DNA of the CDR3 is TGCGCCAGCAGCCAGGGGACTGCTAACTATGGCTACACCTTC. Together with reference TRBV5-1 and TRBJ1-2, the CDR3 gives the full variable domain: KAGVTQTPRYLIKTRGQQVTLSCSPISGHRSVSWYQQTPGQGLQFLFEYFSETQRNKGNFPGRFSGRQFSNSRSEMNVSTLELGDSALYLCASSQGTANYGYTFGSGTRLTVV.

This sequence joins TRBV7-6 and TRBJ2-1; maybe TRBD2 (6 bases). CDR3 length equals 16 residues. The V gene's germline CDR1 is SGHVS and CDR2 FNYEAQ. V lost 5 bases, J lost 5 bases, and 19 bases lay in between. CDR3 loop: CASSPSAHLNNNEQFF. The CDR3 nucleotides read TGTGCCAGCAGCCCTAGCGCACACCTAAACAACAATGAGCAGTTCTTC.

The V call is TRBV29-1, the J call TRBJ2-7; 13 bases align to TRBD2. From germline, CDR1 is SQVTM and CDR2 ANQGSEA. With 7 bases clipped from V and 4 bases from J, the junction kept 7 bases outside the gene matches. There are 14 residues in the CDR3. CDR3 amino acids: CSASPGLAGYEQYF. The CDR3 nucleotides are TGCAGCGCTTCCCCGGGACTAGCGGGATACGAGCAGTACTTC.

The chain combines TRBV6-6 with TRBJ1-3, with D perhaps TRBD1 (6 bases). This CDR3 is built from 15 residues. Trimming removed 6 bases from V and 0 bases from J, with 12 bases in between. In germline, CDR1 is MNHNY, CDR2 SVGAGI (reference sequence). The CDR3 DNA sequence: TGTGCCAGCAGGATCGACAGGTTCTCTGGAAACACCATATATTTT. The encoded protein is CASRIDRFSGNTIYF.

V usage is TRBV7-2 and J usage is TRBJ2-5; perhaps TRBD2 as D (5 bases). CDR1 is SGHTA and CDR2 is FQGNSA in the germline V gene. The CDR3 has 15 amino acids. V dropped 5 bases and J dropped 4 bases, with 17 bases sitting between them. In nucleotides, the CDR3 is TGTGCCAGCAGCCCCCGGTTGAGCGGCGCAGAGACCCAGTACTTC. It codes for CASSPRLSGAETQYF.

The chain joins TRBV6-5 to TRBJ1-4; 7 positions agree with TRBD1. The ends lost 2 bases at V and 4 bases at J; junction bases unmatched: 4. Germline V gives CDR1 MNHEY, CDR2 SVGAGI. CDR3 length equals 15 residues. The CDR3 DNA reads TGTGCCAGCAGTTACAGGCGACAGGGTAATGAAAAACTGTTTTTT. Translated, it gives CASSYRRQGNEKLFF.

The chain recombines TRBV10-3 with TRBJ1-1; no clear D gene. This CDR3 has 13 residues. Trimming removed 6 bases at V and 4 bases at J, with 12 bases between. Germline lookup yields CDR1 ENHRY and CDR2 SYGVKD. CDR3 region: CAIREDAFTEAFF. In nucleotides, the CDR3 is TGTGCCATCAGAGAAGACGCATTCACTGAAGCTTTCTTT.

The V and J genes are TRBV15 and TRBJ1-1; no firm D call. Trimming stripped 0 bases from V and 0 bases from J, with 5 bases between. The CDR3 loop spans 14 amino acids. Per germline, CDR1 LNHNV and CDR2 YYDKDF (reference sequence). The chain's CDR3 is CATSREAVNTEAFF. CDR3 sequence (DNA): TGTGCCACCAGCAGAGAAGCAGTGAACACTGAAGCTTTCTTT.

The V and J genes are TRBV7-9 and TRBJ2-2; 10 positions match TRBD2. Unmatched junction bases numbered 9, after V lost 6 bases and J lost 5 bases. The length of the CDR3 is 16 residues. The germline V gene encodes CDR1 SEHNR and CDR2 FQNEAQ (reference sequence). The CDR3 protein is CASRYPAGGPTGELFF. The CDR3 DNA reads TGTGCCAGCAGATATCCAGCGGGAGGGCCTACCGGGGAGCTGTTTTTT.

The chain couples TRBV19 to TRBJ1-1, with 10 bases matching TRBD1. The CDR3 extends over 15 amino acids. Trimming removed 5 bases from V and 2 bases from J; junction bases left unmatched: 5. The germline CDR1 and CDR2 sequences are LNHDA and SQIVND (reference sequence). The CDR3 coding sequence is TGTGCCAGTAGTCCATGGACAGGGGGTAACACTGAAGCTTTCTTT. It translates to CASSPWTGGNTEAFF.

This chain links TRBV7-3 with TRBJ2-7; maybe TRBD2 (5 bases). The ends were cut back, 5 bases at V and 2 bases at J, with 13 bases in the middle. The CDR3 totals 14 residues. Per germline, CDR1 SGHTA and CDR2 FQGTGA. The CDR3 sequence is CASSPDPGAYEQYF. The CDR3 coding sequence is TGTGCCAGCAGCCCCGACCCCGGGGCCTACGAGCAGTACTTC. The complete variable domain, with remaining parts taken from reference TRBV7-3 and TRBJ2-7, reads GAGVSQTPSNKVTEKGKYVELRCDPISGHTALYWYRQSLGQGPEFLIYFQGTGAADDSGLPNDRFFAVRPEGSVSTLKIQRTERGDSAVYLCASSPDPGAYEQYFGPGTRLTVT.

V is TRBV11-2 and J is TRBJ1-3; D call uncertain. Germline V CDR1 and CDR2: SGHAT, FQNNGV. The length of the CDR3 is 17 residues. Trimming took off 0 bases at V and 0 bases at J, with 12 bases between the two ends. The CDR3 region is CASSLEVRQSSGNTIYF. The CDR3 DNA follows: TGTGCCAGCAGCTTAGAGGTTCGGCAGAGCTCTGGAAACACCATATATTTT.

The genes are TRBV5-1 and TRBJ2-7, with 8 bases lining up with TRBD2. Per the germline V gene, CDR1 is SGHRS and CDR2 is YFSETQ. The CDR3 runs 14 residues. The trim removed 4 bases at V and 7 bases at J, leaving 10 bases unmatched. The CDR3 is CASSPSGGEREQYF. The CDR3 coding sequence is TGCGCCAGCAGCCCCTCGGGGGGGGAGAGGGAGCAGTACTTC.